This TCR beta chain comes out of a study of CD8 T cells in Susac syndrome. CDR1 and CDR2 (germline): KGHSH, LQKENI. There are 15 residues in the CDR3. The V end lost 3 bases, the J end lost 8 bases, and 19 bases lay between the germline ends. The RNA input was about 0.5 to 1 ug, and it was reverse transcribed with random hexamers. MiXCR was run by TCRdb on the immunoSEQ multiplex PCR reads, yielding one entry per CDR3 protein. Here the sample spans 150,000 to 250,000 distinct CDR3 sequences, nearly 95% being singletons. The TCR comes from a human donor with multiple sclerosis. The sequenced sample consisted of CD4+ T cells from PBMCs. The chain has TRBV18 and TRBJ1-2; D perhaps matches TRBD1 (5 bases). The CDR3 DNA sequence: TGTGCCAGCTCACCCCTCCAGCAGGGTGGAGGCGGCTACACCTTC. This encodes CASSPLQQGGGGYTF.